A selection of T cell receptor beta chains follows, all from one sample in a study of blood T cells in healthy people across ages. One entry per CDR3 protein, called by TCRdb with MiXCR from the 5' RACE reads. Found here are about 780,000 distinct CDR3 sequences, about a quarter of them singletons; the top ten hold 3%. These data are also associated with another study on T cells of mothers and their children.

Sample: blood. The receptors stem from a boy aged 10-17 years in good health. Both conserved end residues are part of each CDR3. The order of the fields is D gene, J gene, clone size, V gene, CDR3 protein, CDR3 DNA. The D gene is left open where the match is weak. Clone size appears in some rows only: once, few, many, or a class for an expanded clone.

d_call: TRBD2; j_call: TRBJ2-5; clone_size: -; v_call: TRBV20-1; cdr3_aa: CSASPASGGDGETQYF; cdr3_nt: TGCAGTGCTAGTCCCGCCAGCGGGGGGGACGGAGAGACCCAGTACTTC
d_call: -; j_call: TRBJ1-4; clone_size: few; v_call: TRBV20-1; cdr3_aa: CSARDHGSNNEKLFF; cdr3_nt: TGCAGTGCTAGAGACCATGGGAGCAATAATGAAAAACTGTTTTTT
d_call: -; j_call: TRBJ2-5; clone_size: -; v_call: TRBV6-2/TRBV6-3; cdr3_aa: CASRTLETQYF; cdr3_nt: TGTGCCAGCAGGACATTGGAGACCCAGTACTTC
d_call: -; j_call: TRBJ2-1; clone_size: few; v_call: TRBV6-2/TRBV6-3; cdr3_aa: CASSYGRRGVKYEQFF; cdr3_nt: TGTGCCAGCAGTTACGGTCGTAGAGGGGTGAAATATGAGCAGTTCTTC
d_call: TRBD1; j_call: TRBJ1-2; clone_size: -; v_call: TRBV28; cdr3_aa: CASSSGTGGFFYGYTF; cdr3_nt: TGTGCCAGCAGTTCCGGGACAGGGGGTTTTTTCTATGGCTACACCTTC
d_call: -; j_call: TRBJ2-6; clone_size: -; v_call: TRBV7-9; cdr3_aa: CASSFLRADATF; cdr3_nt: TGTGCCAGCAGCTTTTTACGGGCAGACGCAACTTTC
d_call: -; j_call: TRBJ2-5; clone_size: few; v_call: TRBV30; cdr3_aa: CAWSEGLAGQETQYF; cdr3_nt: TGTGCCTGGAGTGAGGGGCTAGCAGGGCAAGAGACCCAGTACTTC
d_call: -; j_call: TRBJ1-2; clone_size: few; v_call: TRBV20-1; cdr3_aa: CSARGRRVSGYTF; cdr3_nt: TGCAGTGCTAGGGGGAGGCGGGTTTCAGGCTACACCTTC
d_call: -; j_call: TRBJ2-5; clone_size: -; v_call: TRBV29-1; cdr3_aa: CSFIRRGGQETQYF; cdr3_nt: TGCAGCTTTATCCGCCGGGGCGGACAAGAGACCCAGTACTTC
d_call: TRBD1; j_call: TRBJ2-7; clone_size: few; v_call: TRBV7-9; cdr3_aa: CAFSSKGATVF; cdr3_nt: TGTGCCTTCAGCAGCAAGGGGGCTACTGTTTTC
d_call: -; j_call: TRBJ2-2; clone_size: -; v_call: TRBV20-1; cdr3_aa: CSAQSGNTGELFF; cdr3_nt: TGCAGTGCTCAGTCGGGGAACACCGGGGAGCTGTTTTTT
d_call: -; j_call: TRBJ2-7; clone_size: few; v_call: TRBV3-1; cdr3_aa: CASSQTKHEQYF; cdr3_nt: TGTGCCAGCAGCCAGACTAAGCACGAGCAGTACTTC
d_call: -; j_call: TRBJ2-7; clone_size: few; v_call: TRBV6-5; cdr3_aa: CASSYSIGRSSYEQYF; cdr3_nt: TGTGCCAGCAGTTACTCGATTGGCAGGAGCTCCTACGAGCAGTACTTC
d_call: -; j_call: TRBJ2-5; clone_size: -; v_call: TRBV7-9; cdr3_aa: CASSLRAGRETQYF; cdr3_nt: TGTGCCAGCAGCTTGCGCGCGGGGAGAGAGACCCAGTACTTC
d_call: -; j_call: TRBJ2-1; clone_size: few; v_call: TRBV15; cdr3_aa: CATSRFRDLVF; cdr3_nt: TGTGCCACCAGCAGATTCCGGGACTTAGTCTTC
d_call: -; j_call: TRBJ1-6; clone_size: few; v_call: TRBV5-4; cdr3_aa: CASSLAERRLITSSYNSPLHF; cdr3_nt: TGTGCCAGCAGCTTGGCGGAGCGGAGATTAATCACGAGCTCCTATAATTCACCCCTCCACTTT
d_call: -; j_call: TRBJ1-2; clone_size: few; v_call: TRBV6-1; cdr3_aa: CASSHVAAPNYGYTF; cdr3_nt: TGTGCCAGCAGCCACGTGGCGGCTCCTAACTATGGCTACACCTTC
d_call: -; j_call: TRBJ2-1; clone_size: few; v_call: TRBV2; cdr3_aa: CASSVRRSSYNEQFF; cdr3_nt: TGTGCCAGCAGTGTTCGACGGAGCTCCTACAATGAGCAGTTCTTC
d_call: -; j_call: TRBJ1-1; clone_size: -; v_call: TRBV27; cdr3_aa: CASSLSGETEAFF; cdr3_nt: TGTGCCAGCAGTTTATCGGGGGAGACTGAAGCTTTCTTT
d_call: -; j_call: TRBJ2-7; clone_size: -; v_call: TRBV29-1; cdr3_aa: CSAFSPTGIGEQYF; cdr3_nt: TGCAGCGCTTTCTCCCCCACAGGGATAGGGGAGCAGTACTTC
d_call: -; j_call: TRBJ1-1; clone_size: few; v_call: TRBV20-1; cdr3_aa: CSARFPLDTEAFF; cdr3_nt: TGCAGTGCTAGGTTCCCCCTGGACACTGAAGCTTTCTTT
d_call: -; j_call: TRBJ2-1; clone_size: -; v_call: TRBV10-3; cdr3_aa: CATSVRRDNNEQFF; cdr3_nt: TGTGCCACCTCCGTGCGGAGGGACAACAATGAGCAGTTCTTC
d_call: TRBD1; j_call: TRBJ1-1; clone_size: few; v_call: TRBV6-5; cdr3_aa: CASSGGTGGKITEAFF; cdr3_nt: TGTGCCAGCAGCGGTGGGACAGGGGGCAAGATAACTGAAGCTTTCTTT
d_call: -; j_call: TRBJ2-3; clone_size: -; v_call: TRBV28; cdr3_aa: CASSLRLGADTQYF; cdr3_nt: TGTGCCAGCAGTTTGAGACTGGGGGCGGATACGCAGTATTTT
d_call: TRBD2; j_call: TRBJ2-7; clone_size: -; v_call: TRBV24-1; cdr3_aa: CATSDSGGTYEQYF; cdr3_nt: TGTGCCACCAGTGATTCCGGGGGGACCTACGAGCAGTACTTC
d_call: -; j_call: TRBJ1-6; clone_size: few; v_call: TRBV11-2; cdr3_aa: CASSGRQPYNSPLHF; cdr3_nt: TGTGCCAGCAGCGGTAGACAGCCTTATAATTCACCCCTCCACTTT
d_call: TRBD2; j_call: TRBJ2-1; clone_size: -; v_call: TRBV6-1; cdr3_aa: CASTPGLAGRNNEQFF; cdr3_nt: TGTGCCAGCACACCCGGACTAGCGGGGAGAAATAATGAGCAGTTCTTC
d_call: TRBD1; j_call: TRBJ1-2; clone_size: -; v_call: TRBV7-2; cdr3_aa: CASSLVGQGSGYTF; cdr3_nt: TGTGCCAGCAGCTTAGTGGGACAGGGCTCTGGCTACACCTTC
d_call: -; j_call: TRBJ1-2; clone_size: few; v_call: TRBV20-1; cdr3_aa: CSARGQVADYGYTF; cdr3_nt: TGCAGTGCTAGAGGACAGGTGGCCGACTATGGCTACACCTTC
d_call: -; j_call: TRBJ2-5; clone_size: few; v_call: TRBV7-9; cdr3_aa: CASHLRTGDRGGETQYF; cdr3_nt: TGTGCCAGCCACCTGAGGACAGGGGACCGGGGGGGAGAGACCCAGTACTTC
d_call: -; j_call: TRBJ2-1; clone_size: -; v_call: TRBV3-1; cdr3_aa: CASSQDTSRGGDNEQFF; cdr3_nt: TGTGCCAGCAGCCAAGATACTTCCAGGGGTGGGGACAATGAGCAGTTCTTC
d_call: -; j_call: TRBJ2-7; clone_size: -; v_call: TRBV10-3; cdr3_aa: CAISEPTADEQYF; cdr3_nt: TGTGCCATCAGTGAGCCAACAGCAGACGAGCAGTACTTC
d_call: -; j_call: TRBJ2-5; clone_size: -; v_call: TRBV27; cdr3_aa: CASRLGGGARTQYF; cdr3_nt: TGTGCCAGCAGATTGGGGGGGGGGGCAAGAACCCAGTACTTC
d_call: -; j_call: TRBJ2-1; clone_size: once; v_call: TRBV19; cdr3_aa: CASSIARANEQFF; cdr3_nt: TGTGCCAGTAGTATAGCTCGTGCCAATGAGCAGTTCTTC
d_call: -; j_call: TRBJ1-5; clone_size: few; v_call: TRBV6-1; cdr3_aa: CASKDGGNQPQHF; cdr3_nt: TGTGCCAGCAAAGATGGCGGCAATCAGCCCCAGCATTTT
d_call: -; j_call: TRBJ2-5; clone_size: few; v_call: TRBV12-3/TRBV12-4; cdr3_aa: CASSGSTETQYF; cdr3_nt: TGTGCCAGCAGTGGGAGTACAGAGACCCAGTACTTC
d_call: TRBD1; j_call: TRBJ2-1; clone_size: few; v_call: TRBV12-3/TRBV12-4; cdr3_aa: CASSRTGAHEQFF; cdr3_nt: TGTGCCAGCAGTAGGACAGGGGCCCATGAGCAGTTCTTC
d_call: -; j_call: TRBJ1-1; clone_size: few; v_call: TRBV11-2; cdr3_aa: CASSFGRGSTEAFF; cdr3_nt: TGTGCCAGCAGCTTTGGCAGGGGTTCCACTGAAGCTTTCTTT
d_call: -; j_call: TRBJ2-7; clone_size: many; v_call: TRBV6-5; cdr3_aa: CASSYSGGTSYEQYF; cdr3_nt: TGTGCCAGCAGTTACTCAGGCGGTACCTCCTACGAGCAGTACTTC
d_call: -; j_call: TRBJ1-2; clone_size: -; v_call: TRBV7-8; cdr3_aa: CASSLGGSFNYGYTF; cdr3_nt: TGTGCCAGCAGCTTAGGTGGCAGCTTTAACTATGGCTACACCTTC
d_call: -; j_call: TRBJ2-5; clone_size: -; v_call: TRBV7-9; cdr3_aa: CASSLAGYRSYQETQYF; cdr3_nt: TGTGCCAGCAGCTTAGCCGGATACCGATCGTACCAAGAGACCCAGTACTTC
d_call: TRBD2; j_call: TRBJ2-7; clone_size: -; v_call: TRBV2; cdr3_aa: CASSPVLAGDSYEQYF; cdr3_nt: TGTGCCAGCAGCCCAGTGCTAGCGGGGGACTCCTACGAGCAGTACTTC
d_call: TRBD2; j_call: TRBJ2-3; clone_size: -; v_call: TRBV2; cdr3_aa: CASSDSGASGVTQYF; cdr3_nt: TGTGCCAGCAGCGATTCCGGGGCTAGCGGGGTTACGCAGTATTTT
d_call: -; j_call: TRBJ1-4; clone_size: -; v_call: TRBV27; cdr3_aa: CASSLGPSEKLFF; cdr3_nt: TGTGCCAGCAGTTTAGGTCCGAGTGAAAAACTGTTTTTT
d_call: TRBD2; j_call: TRBJ2-1; clone_size: few; v_call: TRBV25-1; cdr3_aa: CASSDWGGLYNEQFF; cdr3_nt: TGTGCCAGCAGTGACTGGGGGGGTCTCTACAATGAGCAGTTCTTC
d_call: -; j_call: TRBJ1-3; clone_size: -; v_call: TRBV27; cdr3_aa: CASSLGTGLGNTIYF; cdr3_nt: TGTGCCAGCAGTTTAGGAACAGGGTTAGGAAACACCATATATTTT
d_call: -; j_call: TRBJ1-4; clone_size: -; v_call: TRBV18; cdr3_aa: CASSPRREGEKLFF; cdr3_nt: TGTGCCAGCTCACCAAGGAGGGAAGGTGAAAAACTGTTTTTT
d_call: -; j_call: TRBJ2-7; clone_size: -; v_call: TRBV21-1; cdr3_aa: CASSKLRTPYEQYF; cdr3_nt: TGTGCCAGCAGCAAACTTAGGACCCCCTACGAGCAGTACTTC
d_call: TRBD1; j_call: TRBJ2-2; clone_size: -; v_call: TRBV20-1; cdr3_aa: CSAARQGLNTGELFF; cdr3_nt: TGCAGTGCTGCTAGACAGGGGTTAAACACCGGGGAGCTGTTTTTT
d_call: TRBD2; j_call: TRBJ2-4; clone_size: -; v_call: TRBV7-2; cdr3_aa: CASSPLRESNIQYF; cdr3_nt: TGTGCCAGCAGCCCCCTGCGGGAGTCGAACATTCAGTACTTC
d_call: -; j_call: TRBJ1-1; clone_size: -; v_call: TRBV7-2; cdr3_aa: CASSFSRVTEAFF; cdr3_nt: TGTGCCAGCAGCTTCTCCAGGGTTACTGAAGCTTTCTTT
d_call: TRBD2; j_call: TRBJ2-5; clone_size: -; v_call: TRBV10-3; cdr3_aa: CAISESKRGGSETQYF; cdr3_nt: TGTGCCATCAGTGAGTCCAAGCGGGGGGGCTCGGAGACCCAGTACTTC
d_call: -; j_call: TRBJ2-4; clone_size: -; v_call: TRBV3-1; cdr3_aa: CASSQAQQGTKNIQYF; cdr3_nt: TGTGCCAGCAGCCAAGCTCAACAGGGAACCAAAAACATTCAGTACTTC
d_call: -; j_call: TRBJ2-2; clone_size: -; v_call: TRBV6-5; cdr3_aa: CASRSERGNRELFF; cdr3_nt: TGTGCCAGCAGATCGGAGAGGGGAAACAGGGAGCTGTTTTTT
d_call: -; j_call: TRBJ1-1; clone_size: few; v_call: TRBV7-9; cdr3_aa: CASSPWAGLSTEAFF; cdr3_nt: TGTGCCAGCAGCCCCTGGGCGGGGTTGAGCACTGAAGCTTTCTTT
d_call: -; j_call: TRBJ2-7; clone_size: few; v_call: TRBV20-1; cdr3_aa: CSANINREWDEQYF; cdr3_nt: TGCAGTGCAAACATAAACAGGGAATGGGACGAGCAGTACTTC
d_call: TRBD1; j_call: TRBJ2-6; clone_size: few; v_call: TRBV7-2; cdr3_aa: CASSSQGARGANVLTF; cdr3_nt: TGTGCCAGCAGCTCACAGGGGGCGCGAGGGGCCAACGTCCTGACTTTC